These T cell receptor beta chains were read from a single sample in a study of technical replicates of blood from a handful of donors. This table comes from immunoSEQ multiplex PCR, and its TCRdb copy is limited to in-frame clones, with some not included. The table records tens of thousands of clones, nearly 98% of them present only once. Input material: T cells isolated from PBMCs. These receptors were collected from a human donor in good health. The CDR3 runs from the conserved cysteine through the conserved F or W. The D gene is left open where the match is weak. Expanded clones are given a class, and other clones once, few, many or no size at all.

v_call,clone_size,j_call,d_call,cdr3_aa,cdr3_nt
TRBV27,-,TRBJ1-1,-,CASSTLSTMMNTEAFF,TGTGCCAGCAGTACCCTCTCGACAATGATGAACACTGAAGCTTTCTTT
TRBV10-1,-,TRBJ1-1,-,CASSESTRTEAFF,TGCGCCAGCAGTGAGTCGACCAGGACTGAAGCTTTCTTT
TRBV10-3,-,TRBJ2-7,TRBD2,CAISDMAGAYEQYF,TGTGCCATCAGTGATATGGCGGGAGCCTACGAGCAGTACTTC
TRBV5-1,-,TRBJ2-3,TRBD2,CASGGEITDTQYF,TGCGCCAGCGGGGGGGAGATCACAGATACGCAGTATTTT
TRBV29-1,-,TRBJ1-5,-,CSVGRGSGQPQHF,TGCAGCGTTGGGCGGGGATCCGGACAGCCCCAGCATTTT
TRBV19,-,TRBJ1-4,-,CASSMGGRWNRNEKLFF,TGTGCCAGTAGTATGGGAGGTAGATGGAACAGGAATGAAAAACTGTTTTTT
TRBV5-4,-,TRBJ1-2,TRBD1,CASSGQGQGDGYTF,TGTGCCAGCAGCGGCCAGGGACAGGGTGACGGCTACACCTTC
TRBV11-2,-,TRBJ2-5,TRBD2,CASSLDGLVKETQYF,TGTGCCAGCAGCTTAGACGGACTAGTAAAGGAGACCCAGTACTTC
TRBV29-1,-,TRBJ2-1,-,CSVGPQWRGNNEQFF,TGCAGCGTTGGGCCCCAGTGGCGGGGAAACAATGAGCAGTTCTTC
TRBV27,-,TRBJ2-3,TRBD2,CASSLKAGVTQYF,TGTGCCAGCAGTTTAAAAGCGGGAGTTACGCAGTATTTT
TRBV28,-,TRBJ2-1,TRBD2,CASRSAGGPDEQFF,TGTGCCAGCAGGTCAGCGGGAGGGCCCGATGAGCAGTTCTTC
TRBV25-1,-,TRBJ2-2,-,CASSEGGRGAGELFF,TGTGCCAGCAGTGAAGGTGGCAGGGGAGCCGGGGAGCTGTTTTTT
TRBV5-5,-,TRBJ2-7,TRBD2,CASSTRTSNYEQYF,TGTGCCAGCAGCACTCGGACTAGCAACTACGAGCAGTACTTC
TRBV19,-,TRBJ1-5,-,CASSLMGGVNQPQHF,TGTGCCAGTAGTCTTATGGGGGGAGTCAATCAGCCCCAGCATTTT
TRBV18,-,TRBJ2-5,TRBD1,CASSLATGGGLETQYF,TGTGCCAGCTCACTGGCGACAGGGGGAGGATTGGAGACCCAGTACTTC
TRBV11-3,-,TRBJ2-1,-,CASSLGVAFSYNEQFF,TGTGCCAGCAGCTTAGGTGTGGCCTTCTCCTACAATGAGCAGTTCTTC
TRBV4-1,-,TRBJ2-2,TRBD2,CASSQEFSGGSTGELFF,TGCGCCAGCAGCCAAGAATTTAGCGGGGGCTCCACCGGGGAGCTGTTTTTT
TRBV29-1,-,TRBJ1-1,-,CSVEVYRFVSATEAFF,TGCAGCGTTGAAGTTTATCGGTTCGTCAGCGCCACTGAAGCTTTCTTT
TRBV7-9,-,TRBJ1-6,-,CASSLVAGDSPLHF,TGTGCCAGCAGCTTAGTGGCAGGGGATTCACCCCTCCACTTT
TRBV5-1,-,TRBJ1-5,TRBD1,CASSLAGGGQPQHF,TGCGCCAGCAGCTTGGCAGGGGGAGGTCAGCCCCAGCATTTT
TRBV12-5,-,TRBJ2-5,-,CASGSPLETQYF,TGTGCTAGTGGTTCTCCCTTAGAGACCCAGTACTTC
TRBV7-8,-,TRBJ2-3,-,CASSFPPSGSMTDTQYF,TGTGCCAGCAGCTTTCCCCCCTCCGGGAGTATGACAGATACGCAGTATTTT
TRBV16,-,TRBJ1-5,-,CASSQTDGVFQPQHF,TGTGCCAGCAGCCAGACGGACGGGGTCTTTCAGCCCCAGCATTTT
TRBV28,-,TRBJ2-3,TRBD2,CASSPIAGPSADTQYF,TGTGCCAGCAGTCCAATAGCGGGACCCTCCGCAGATACGCAGTATTTT
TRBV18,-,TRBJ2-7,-,CASSPGEGPPNEQYF,TGTGCCAGCTCCCCGGGAGAAGGACCCCCTAACGAGCAGTACTTC
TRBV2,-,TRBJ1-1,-,CASSLHTEAFF,TGTGCCAGCAGTCTTCACACTGAAGCTTTCTTT
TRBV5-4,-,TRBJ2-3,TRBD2,CASTERGGADTQYF,TGTGCCAGCACGGAGCGGGGGGGCGCAGATACGCAGTATTTT
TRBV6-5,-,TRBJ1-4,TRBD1,CASSYGGQGNEKLFF,TGTGCCAGCAGTTACGGGGGACAGGGGAATGAAAAACTGTTTTTT
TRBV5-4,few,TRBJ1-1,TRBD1,CASSLGGTGKAFF,TGTGCCAGCAGCTTGGGGGGGACAGGGAAAGCTTTCTTT
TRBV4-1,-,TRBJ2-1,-,CASSQDYGQGGHNEQFF,TGCGCCAGCAGCCAAGATTATGGGCAAGGGGGACACAATGAGCAGTTCTTC
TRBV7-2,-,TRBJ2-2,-,CASSFRAHRLPGELFF,TGTGCCAGCAGCTTCAGGGCCCATCGTCTCCCCGGGGAGCTGTTTTTT
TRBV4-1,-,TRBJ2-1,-,CASSQGVAVNYNEQFF,TGCGCCAGCAGCCAAGGGGTAGCGGTGAACTACAATGAGCAGTTCTTC
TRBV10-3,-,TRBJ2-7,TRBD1,CAIRIQGNEQYF,TGTGCCATCAGGATACAGGGGAACGAGCAGTACTTC
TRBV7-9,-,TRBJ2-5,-,CASSLAGAETQYF,TGTGCCAGCAGCTTAGCAGGGGCTGAGACCCAGTACTTC
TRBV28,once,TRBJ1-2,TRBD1,CASRQGALSPWDGYTF,TGTGCCAGCCGTCAGGGGGCGTTAAGCCCGTGGGATGGCTACACCTTC
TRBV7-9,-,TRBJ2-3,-,CASSFGFGRGFTDTQYF,TGTGCCAGCAGCTTCGGGTTTGGCAGGGGTTTCACAGATACGCAGTATTTT
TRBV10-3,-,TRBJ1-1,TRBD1,CAISVGQGISPEAFF,TGTGCCATCAGTGTCGGACAGGGCATATCTCCTGAAGCTTTCTTT
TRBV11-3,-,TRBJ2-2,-,CASSLGGQGELFF,TGTGCCAGCAGCTTAGGTGGCCAGGGGGAGCTGTTTTTT
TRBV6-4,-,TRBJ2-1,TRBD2,CASSPSGTSYNEQFF,TGTGCCAGCAGTCCCAGCGGGACGTCCTACAATGAGCAGTTCTTC
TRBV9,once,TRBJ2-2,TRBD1,CASSARTGGNTGELFF,TGTGCCAGCAGCGCCCGGACAGGGGGAAACACCGGGGAGCTGTTTTTT
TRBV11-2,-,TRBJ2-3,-,CASSPGEGSGDTQYF,TGTGCCAGCAGCCCGGGAGAGGGGAGTGGAGATACGCAGTATTTT
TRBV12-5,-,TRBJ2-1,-,CASGLVLTGQSSYNEQFF,TGTGCTAGTGGTTTGGTACTAACTGGACAGAGCTCCTACAATGAGCAGTTCTTC
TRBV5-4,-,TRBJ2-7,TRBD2,CASSQGPSGSSYEQYF,TGTGCCAGCAGCCAGGGACCTAGCGGGAGTTCCTACGAGCAGTACTTC
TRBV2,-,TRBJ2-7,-,CASSVAGPYEQYF,TGTGCCAGCAGTGTGGCTGGCCCCTACGAGCAGTACTTC
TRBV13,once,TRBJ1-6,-,CASSSQGSTYNSPLHF,TGTGCCAGCAGCTCACAGGGTTCAACCTATAATTCACCCCTCCACTTT
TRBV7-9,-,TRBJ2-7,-,CASSLASAVGYEQYF,TGTGCCAGCAGCTTAGCTAGCGCAGTAGGATACGAGCAGTACTTC
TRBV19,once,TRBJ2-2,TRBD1,CASTPGQGRTGELFF,TGTGCCAGCACCCCAGGACAGGGAAGGACCGGGGAGCTGTTTTTT
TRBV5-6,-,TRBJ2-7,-,CASSLVSYEQYF,TGTGCCAGCAGCTTGGTCAGCTACGAGCAGTACTTC
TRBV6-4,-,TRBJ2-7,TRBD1,CASSRFDRGGYYEQYF,TGTGCCAGCAGTCGATTTGACAGGGGGGGATACTACGAGCAGTACTTC
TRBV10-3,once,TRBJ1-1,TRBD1,CAISDPGTGGRNTEAFF,TGTGCCATCAGCGATCCCGGGACAGGGGGCCGGAACACTGAAGCTTTCTTT
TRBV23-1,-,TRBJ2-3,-,CASSQWRKDIPAGTDTQYF,TGCGCCAGCAGTCAATGGCGAAAAGACATCCCGGCTGGCACAGATACGCAGTATTTT
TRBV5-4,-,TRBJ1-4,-,CASSFSGGGEKLFF,TGTGCCAGCAGCTTTTCGGGGGGGGGTGAAAAACTGTTTTTT
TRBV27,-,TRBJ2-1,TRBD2,CASSFERGNFYNEQFF,TGTGCCAGCAGTTTTGAGCGGGGAAACTTTTACAATGAGCAGTTCTTC
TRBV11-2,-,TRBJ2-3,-,CASSRYTDTQYF,TGTGCCAGCAGCCGGTACACAGATACGCAGTATTTT
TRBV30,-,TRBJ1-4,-,CAWSGAEHYEKLFF,TGTGCCTGGAGTGGGGCAGAACACTATGAAAAACTGTTTTTT